One TCR beta chain is described in this entry. This sample was included in a study of blood T cells in healthy people across ages. Per germline, CDR1 MNHNS and CDR2 SASEGT. The CDR3 sequence is 17 residues long. V gave up 6 bases and J gave up 1 base, with 18 bases separating them. A sample-barcoded 5' primer and a J-beta primer mix were used in a second PCR of about 7 to 12 cycles. Each CDR3 protein is one row after TCRdb ran MiXCR on the 5' RACE reads. The data contain around 670,000 distinct CDR3 sequences, approximately 30% of them singletons. Total RNA amounts of at least 5 micrograms were extracted per sample.

This sequence was found in a woman of 80 years or more in good health. This chain connects TRBV6-1 to TRBJ2-2, with D tentatively TRBD2 (5 bases). Material: blood. CDR3 residues: CASRTPWGDGNTGELFF. DNA of the CDR3: TGTGCCAGCAGGACGCCCTGGGGAGACGGGAACACCGGGGAGCTGTTTTTT.